The rows below give T cell receptor beta chains drawn from one sample of a study of T cell changes during pregnancy in multiple sclerosis. Measured with immunoSEQ multiplex PCR; TCRdb has only the in-frame clones, and not every one. The sample contains over 80,000 clones, 90% of which appear only once. The sequences come from peripheral blood, collected in the second trimester of pregnancy. Receptor source: a female donor in good health, enrolled as a control in a pregnancy study. The conserved cysteine and the conserved F or W are not part of the CDR3 here. Fields, in order: V gene, D gene, J gene, CDR3 protein. The D gene is left open where the match is weak.

V gene: TRBV6-1; D gene: .; J gene: TRBJ1-1; CDR3 protein: ASSRLREGNTEAF
V gene: TRBV4-1; D gene: .; J gene: TRBJ1-2; CDR3 protein: ASSQVSGSGYGYT
V gene: TRBV28; D gene: .; J gene: TRBJ1-5; CDR3 protein: ASSLNSGGDHQPQH
V gene: TRBV6-5; D gene: TRBD1; J gene: TRBJ1-1; CDR3 protein: ASSYRDSNTEAF
V gene: TRBV4-1; D gene: .; J gene: TRBJ2-1; CDR3 protein: ASRQDPGISYNEQF
V gene: TRBV9; D gene: .; J gene: TRBJ1-1; CDR3 protein: ASSARVLNTEAF
V gene: TRBV4-1; D gene: .; J gene: TRBJ1-5; CDR3 protein: ASSQEAGSDQPQH
V gene: TRBV5-6; D gene: TRBD1; J gene: TRBJ2-2; CDR3 protein: ASSPGTGFAGELF
V gene: TRBV7-8; D gene: .; J gene: TRBJ1-1; CDR3 protein: ASSLAYSWTEAF
V gene: TRBV7-9; D gene: TRBD1; J gene: TRBJ1-2; CDR3 protein: ASSSKPGGQRGYT
V gene: TRBV2; D gene: .; J gene: TRBJ2-7; CDR3 protein: ASSLTSEWY
V gene: TRBV9; D gene: .; J gene: TRBJ2-3; CDR3 protein: ASSGFYQSTDTQY
V gene: TRBV7-8; D gene: TRBD1; J gene: TRBJ1-1; CDR3 protein: ASSFAGGTEAF
V gene: TRBV7-7; D gene: TRBD1; J gene: TRBJ1-1; CDR3 protein: ASSQGTGPGTEAF
V gene: TRBV11-2; D gene: .; J gene: TRBJ1-2; CDR3 protein: ASSLILGANGYT
V gene: TRBV9; D gene: TRBD1; J gene: TRBJ1-1; CDR3 protein: ASSGGTGGNTEAF
V gene: TRBV6-1; D gene: .; J gene: TRBJ1-5; CDR3 protein: ASSESGNNQPQH
V gene: TRBV14; D gene: .; J gene: TRBJ2-6; CDR3 protein: ASSQEDSLAGANVLT
V gene: TRBV20-1; D gene: .; J gene: TRBJ2-1; CDR3 protein: SARRNEQF
V gene: TRBV7-2; D gene: .; J gene: TRBJ1-6; CDR3 protein: ASSLNSGGRNSPLH
V gene: TRBV6-5; D gene: .; J gene: TRBJ1-1; CDR3 protein: ASRQTAIGATEAF
V gene: TRBV19; D gene: TRBD1; J gene: TRBJ2-1; CDR3 protein: ASRKGGGSYNEQF
V gene: TRBV15; D gene: .; J gene: TRBJ2-3; CDR3 protein: ATSGGVGTDTQY
V gene: TRBV30; D gene: .; J gene: TRBJ2-5; CDR3 protein: AWTRGETQY
V gene: TRBV5-1; D gene: TRBD1; J gene: TRBJ2-1; CDR3 protein: ASSLEPGQGRYNEQF
V gene: TRBV2; D gene: TRBD1; J gene: TRBJ1-2; CDR3 protein: ASSELAGGGYT
V gene: TRBV6-5; D gene: .; J gene: TRBJ2-2; CDR3 protein: ASSQTRGELF